These 28 T cell receptor beta chains were all obtained from the same sample, sequenced in a study of T cell responses to AZD1222 COVID-19 vaccine (TCRdb year 2021). This sample's time point label indicates: baseline before first vaccination. Receptor amplification or capture employed the immunoSEQ multiplex PCR assay. TCRdb holds this immuneACCESS table with in-frame rearrangements only. Some clones are missing; in checked studies, unresolved V genes explain under half, and the rest has no known cause. This sample lists some 180,000 clones; 80% to 90% were detected once. The leading ten clones occupy under 7.5% of the sample. The source material was peripheral blood, sampled on day 0 of AZD1222 vaccination. These receptor sequences come from an adult in good health.

The V gene is TRBV18, the J gene TRBJ2-1; TRBD2 matches 7 bases. J was trimmed by 5 bases and V by 3 bases; bases with no gene match: 7. Per germline, CDR1 KGHSH and CDR2 LQKENI. The CDR3 sequence is 15 residues long. The DNA for the CDR3 is TGTGCCAGCTCACCGCGGGAGCTAGCTGACAATGAGCAGTTCTTC. This sequence encodes CASSPRELADNEQFF.

The chain recombines TRBV6-4 with TRBJ2-1; 9 bases match TRBD1. There are 15 residues in the CDR3. Germline-derived CDR1 and CDR2 are MRHNA and SNTAGT. The J segment lost 1 base and the V segment lost 6 bases, leaving 4 bases of the junction unmatched. The CDR3 loop reads CASSTTGGSYNEQFF. CDR3 DNA: TGTGCCAGCAGCACGACAGGGGGGTCCTACAATGAGCAGTTCTTC.

The chain recombines TRBV18 with TRBJ1-1; tentative D call: TRBD1 (5 bases). Germline V gene data show CDR1 as KGHSH and CDR2 as LQKENI. V lost 2 bases to trimming and J lost 10 bases, with 14 bases between them. This CDR3 comprises 13 residues. The CDR3 region is CASSPIEAGGAFF. In nucleotides, the CDR3 is TGTGCCAGCTCACCAATAGAAGCTGGGGGAGCTTTCTTT.

This clone appeared a single time. V and J are TRBV11-2 and TRBJ2-5, with 9 bases fitting TRBD2. The CDR3 sequence is 16 residues long. CDR1 is SGHAT and CDR2 is FQNNGV in the germline V gene. Unmatched junction bases numbered 7, after V lost 1 base and J lost 4 bases. CDR3 residues: CASSLGSSGVLETQYF. The CDR3 bases are TGTGCCAGCAGCTTAGGTTCTAGCGGGGTGTTAGAGACCCAGTACTTC.

The CDR3 DNA is TGTGCCAGCAGCCCGACAGAGAACTATGGCTACACCTTC. Its protein product is CASSPTENYGYTF. This chain uses TRBV3-1 (or the pseudogene TRBV3-2) with TRBJ1-2; the D gene is possibly TRBD1 (5 bases). The ends were cut back, 4 bases at V and 2 bases at J, with 8 bases in the middle. Looked up from germline, CDR1 is LGHDT and CDR2 is YNNKEL (reference sequence). CDR3 length equals 13 residues.

This clone has just one count. Other nucleotide sequences from this sample produce the same CDR3. The chain is built from TRBV3-1 (or the pseudogene TRBV3-2) and TRBJ2-7; no clear D gene. This CDR3 contains 11 residues. Trimming left V 3 bases short and J 1 base short, with 1 base between. CDR1 and CDR2 (germline): LGHDT, YNNKEL (reference sequence). CDR3 loop: CASSHSYEQYF. In DNA, the CDR3 is TGTGCCAGCAGCCATTCCTACGAGCAGTACTTC.

The chain combines TRBV6-5 with TRBJ2-3; 10 bases align to TRBD2. Unmatched junction bases numbered 4, after V lost 7 bases and J lost 6 bases. CDR1 is MNHEY, CDR2 SVGAGI, per germline. This CDR3 is 13 amino acids long. The CDR3 sequence is CASKLAGADTQYF. CDR3 nucleotide sequence: TGTGCCAGCAAGCTAGCGGGGGCGGATACGCAGTATTTT.

The chain couples TRBV4-2 to TRBJ2-7; D gene uncertain. CDR3 size: 16 residues. Trimming stripped 0 bases from V and 6 bases from J, with 18 bases between. Germline CDR1 LGHNA, CDR2 YNFKEQ. The CDR3 loop reads CASSQDSPAVASEQYF. In DNA form, the CDR3 reads TGTGCCAGCAGCCAAGATAGTCCAGCAGTTGCTTCCGAGCAGTACTTC.

J is TRBJ2-3 and V is TRBV10-3; D remains ambiguous. CDR1 ENHRY and CDR2 SYGVKD come from the germline V gene. V was pared by 7 bases and J by 4 bases, with 6 bases between. The CDR3 has 11 residues. The chain's CDR3 is CAIKVADTQYF. CDR3 DNA: TGTGCCATCAAGGTCGCAGATACGCAGTATTTT.

The chain uses TRBV28 and TRBJ1-3; D ambiguous. This CDR3 comprises 12 residues. Germline values: CDR1 MDHEN, CDR2 SYDVKM. Trimming took off 6 bases at V and 9 bases at J, with 12 bases between the two ends. This CDR3 is CASRSPASTIYF. CDR3 bases: TGTGCCAGCAGATCCCCAGCAAGCACCATATATTTT.

As to this clone: This specimen includes other DNA sequences encoding the same CDR3. The chain links TRBV18 to TRBJ2-5; D possibly uses TRBD1 or TRBD2 (5 bases each). Trimming shortened V by 2 bases and J by 4 bases, and 5 bases separated the two germline ends. The CDR3 is 12 residues long. Germline V lookup: CDR1 KGHSH, CDR2 LQKENI. The chain's CDR3 is CASSPGGETQYF. CDR3 bases: TGTGCCAGCTCACCAGGGGGAGAGACCCAGTACTTC. Filled out from reference TRBV18 and TRBJ2-5, the complete variable domain reads NAGVMQNPRHLVRRRGQEARLRCSPMKGHSHVYWYRQLPEEGLKFMVYLQKENIIDESGMPKERFSAEFPKEGPSILRIQQVVRGDSAAYFCASSPGGETQYFGPGTRLLVL.

The chain links TRBV4-1 to TRBJ1-4, with D perhaps matching TRBD1 (6 bases). The ends were cut back, 4 bases at V and 3 bases at J, with 9 bases in the middle. Germline V lookup: CDR1 MGHRA, CDR2 YSYEKL. The CDR3 has 14 amino acids. The CDR3, as DNA: TGCGCCAGCAGCCTACAGGGCGCTAATGAAAAACTGTTTTTT. This translates into CASSLQGANEKLFF.

The chain uses TRBV12-3 or TRBV12-4 and TRBJ2-7; no clear D gene. The CDR3 is 13 residues long. V was pared by 3 bases and J by 0 bases, with 6 bases between. The CDR3 DNA sequence: TGTGCCAGCAGTTTGTCGAACTCCTACGAGCAGTACTTC. This sequence encodes CASSLSNSYEQYF.

The rearrangement uses TRBV7-3 and TRBJ1-1; 7 bases map to TRBD1. CDR3 size: 13 residues. Germline-derived CDR1 and CDR2 are SGHTA and FQGTGA. The V gene end was trimmed by 5 bases and the J gene end by 6 bases; junction bases not matched to a gene: 6. CDR3 sequence (DNA): TGTGCCAGCAGCAAACAGGGGAAGTCTGAAGCTTTCTTT. Its translation: CASSKQGKSEAFF.

The V call is TRBV3-1 (or the pseudogene TRBV3-2), the J call TRBJ1-1, with 9 bases lining up with TRBD1. V shed 1 base and J 5 bases; nucleotides not matched to a gene: 2. CDR1 is LGHDT and CDR2 is YNNKEL in the germline V gene (reference sequence). CDR3 length: 14 residues. CDR3 bases: TGTGCCAGCAGCCAAGGGACAGGGGAAACTGAAGCTTTCTTT. Amino acids: CASSQGTGETEAFF.

The genes are TRBV29-1 and TRBJ1-4, with a weak D call TRBD1 (5 bases). Germline loops: CDR1 SQVTM, CDR2 ANQGSEA. Between the trimmed V and J ends, which lost 4 bases and 4 bases, there was a span of 16 bases. The CDR3 is 15 residues long. The CDR3 sequence: CSVGMSADNNEKLFF. In DNA form, the CDR3 reads TGCAGCGTTGGGATGTCGGCGGACAATAATGAAAAACTGTTTTTT.

The chain joins TRBV24-1 to TRBJ2-7, with 8 bases identical to TRBD1. This CDR3 has 16 amino acids. CDR1 is KGHDR and CDR2 is SFDVKD in the germline V gene. V dropped 0 bases and J dropped 0; count of bases not matched to a gene: 3. The CDR3 DNA reads as TGTGCCACCAGTGATTTGTGGGACAGGCGCTCCTACGAGCAGTACTTC. This gives the protein CATSDLWDRRSYEQYF.

The chain has TRBV5-1 and TRBJ1-5, with TRBD1 as a possible D gene (6 bases). In germline, CDR1 is SGHRS, CDR2 YFSETQ. The CDR3 covers 15 residues. V lost 4 bases to trimming and J lost 7 bases, with 18 bases between them. CDR3 sequence: CASSLGTRRDQPQHF. The CDR3 DNA is TGCGCCAGCAGCCTGGGGACACGAAGAGACCAGCCCCAGCATTTT.

The chain is built from TRBV12-3 or TRBV12-4 and TRBJ1-1; perhaps TRBD1 as D (6 bases). Deletions cut 6 bases from V and 4 bases from J, with 12 bases between. The CDR3 spans 13 residues. CDR3 protein: CASRTDSRTEAFF. The CDR3 DNA sequence: TGTGCCAGCAGGACGGACAGCCGCACTGAAGCTTTCTTT.

The chain is built from TRBV18 and TRBJ1-5, with 7 nucleotides matching TRBD1. The CDR3 length is 16 residues. From germline, CDR1 is KGHSH and CDR2 LQKENI. J was trimmed by 3 bases and V by 2 bases; bases with no gene match: 7. As DNA, the CDR3 is TGTGCCAGCTCACCAAACCCGACAGGGTTCAATCAGCCCCAGCATTTT. This encodes CASSPNPTGFNQPQHF.

The chain uses TRBV6-1 and TRBJ1-5; possible D gene TRBD1, 5 bases. The CDR3 is 15 amino acids. The germline V and J ends were trimmed by 1 base and 6 bases, with 13 bases remaining between them. CDR1 is MNHNS, CDR2 SASEGT, per germline. The CDR3 nucleotides read TGTGCCAGCAGTGAAGACCGGGGGTGGGGTCAGCCCCAGCATTTT. Encoded protein: CASSEDRGWGQPQHF.

V gene TRBV7-2 combines with J gene TRBJ2-6, with D possibly being TRBD1 (6 bases). The CDR3 spans 19 residues. Between the trimmed V and J ends, which lost 0 bases and 0 bases, there was a span of 15 bases. Germline V gene sequence: CDR1 SGHTA, CDR2 FQGNSA. This CDR3 reads CASSLAQGPIISGANVLTF. The CDR3 DNA is TGTGCCAGCAGCTTAGCGCAGGGGCCAATAATCTCTGGGGCCAACGTCCTGACTTTC. Drawing the rest from reference TRBV7-2 and TRBJ2-6, the complete variable domain is GAGVSQSPSNKVTEKGKDVELRCDPISGHTALYWYRQSLGQGLEFLIYFQGNSAPDKSGLPSDRFSAERTGGSVSTLTIQRTQQEDSAVYLCASSLAQGPIISGANVLTFGAGSRLTVL.

The chain carries TRBV10-3 and TRBJ1-2, with D possibly matching TRBD1 (5 bases). Trimming took 3 bases from V and 3 from J, leaving 14 bases between them. CDR3 length equals 15 residues. Germline V gives CDR1 ENHRY, CDR2 SYGVKD. The CDR3 loop is CAISEGTLGDYGYTF. CDR3 nucleotide sequence: TGTGCCATCAGTGAAGGGACCCTGGGTGACTATGGCTACACCTTC.

The V call is TRBV9, the J call TRBJ1-3; weak D call: TRBD1 (6 bases). The CDR3 is 16 residues long. CDR1 SGDLS and CDR2 YYNGEE come from the germline V gene. V lost 7 bases, J lost 2 bases, and 19 bases lay in between. CDR3 nucleotides: TGTGCCAGCCGCGGGGGGCGGGGGCTTGCTGGAAACACCATATATTTT. Amino acids: CASRGGRGLAGNTIYF.

This chain links TRBV2 with TRBJ1-4, with unresolved D. Trimming removed 7 bases from V and 4 bases from J, with 13 bases in between. The germline gives CDR1 SNHLY, CDR2 FYNNEI. This CDR3 is built from 14 residues. The CDR3 spells CASTLGRNNEKLFF. The CDR3 nucleotides are TGTGCCAGCACCCTGGGGAGGAATAATGAAAAACTGTTTTTT.

In the case of this clone: The sample has other DNA sequences that encode this CDR3 too. The J gene is TRBJ1-5, the V gene TRBV3-1 (or the pseudogene TRBV3-2); weak D call: TRBD1 (6 bases). This CDR3 has 13 residues. Germline CDR1 is LGHDT and CDR2 is YNNKEL (reference sequence). V dropped 1 base and J dropped 5 bases, with 6 bases sitting between them. The CDR3 sequence: CASSQAGDQPQHF. The CDR3 DNA reads TGTGCCAGCAGCCAAGCAGGGGATCAGCCCCAGCATTTT.

The chain recombines TRBV28 with TRBJ1-3; no reliable D call. V gave up 6 bases and J gave up 2 bases, with 11 bases separating them. Germline CDR1 reads MDHEN; CDR2 reads SYDVKM. This CDR3 contains 14 residues. The CDR3 here is CASSLPGTGNTIYF. DNA of the CDR3: TGTGCCAGCAGCCTTCCCGGAACTGGAAACACCATATATTTT.

J is TRBJ2-5 and V is TRBV5-4; D possibly corresponds to TRBD2 (5 bases). The CDR3 loop spans 15 amino acids. V was clipped by 4 bases and J by 2 bases, with 15 bases between them. Germline values: CDR1 SGHNT, CDR2 YYREEE (reference sequence). The DNA for the CDR3 is TGTGCCAGCAGCCCCGGTGGAAGCGGACAAGAGACCCAGTACTTC. It yields the protein CASSPGGSGQETQYF. The full variable domain, completed using reference TRBV5-4 and TRBJ2-5, is ETGVTQSPTHLIKTRGQQVTLRCSSQSGHNTVSWYQQALGQGPQFIFQYYREEENGRGNFPPRFSGLQFPNYSSELNVNALELDDSALYLCASSPGGSGQETQYFGPGTRLLVL.